Each of the 15 T cell receptor beta chains below was sequenced from the same sample in a study of shared clonotypes between healthy human individuals. Clones were sequenced by immunoSEQ multiplex PCR, and TCRdb holds only the in-frame ones, with some missing. In the table there are 400,000 to 600,000 clones, about 79% of which are singletons. Sequenced input: PBMCs. The source is a woman between 40 and 50 years old in good health. Some clones in this sample may be carry-over from other donors' samples.

The rearrangement uses TRBV7-2 and TRBJ2-1; D possibly uses TRBD1 or TRBD2 (5 bases each). V shed 5 bases and J shed 2 bases, with 16 bases lying between them. There are 16 residues in the CDR3. Germline V gene sequence: CDR1 SGHTA, CDR2 FQGNSA. CDR3: CASSLNPGAPYNEQFF. CDR3 nucleotides: TGTGCCAGCAGCCTTAATCCCGGGGCCCCCTACAATGAGCAGTTCTTC.

V and J are TRBV6-1 and TRBJ1-5; D possibly corresponds to TRBD1 (5 bases). CDR3 length equals 15 residues. CDR1 is MNHNS and CDR2 is SASEGT in the germline V gene. Between the trimmed V and J ends, which lost 4 bases and 2 bases, there was a span of 12 bases. CDR3: CASSGQGVGNQPQHF. The CDR3 bases are TGTGCCAGCAGTGGGCAGGGTGTAGGCAATCAGCCCCAGCATTTT.

As to this clone: A far bigger clonotype differs at one base, so this is likely a read error. This rearrangement joins TRBV25-1 to TRBJ1-4, with 8 bases identical to TRBD1. This CDR3 is 15 amino acids long. Germline CDR1 MGHDK, CDR2 SYGVNS. CDR3 sequence reads: CANSEYTGGNEKLFF. The DNA of the CDR3 is TGTGCCAACAGTGAATATACAGGGGGAAATGAAAAACTGTTTTTT.

V gene TRBV18 combines with J gene TRBJ1-2, with D perhaps TRBD1 (5 bases). CDR1 is KGHSH and CDR2 is LQKENI in the germline V gene. The CDR3 has 16 amino acids. Trimming removed 2 bases at V and 4 bases at J, with 17 bases between. CDR3 protein: CASSPNRDAVGYGYTF. As DNA, the CDR3 is TGTGCCAGCTCACCAAATAGGGACGCAGTTGGCTATGGCTACACCTTC.

This clone was found a few times. In the same sample, other DNA sequences code for this CDR3. V is TRBV7-9 and J is TRBJ2-7; no clear D. The CDR3 consists of 12 residues. Per the germline V gene, CDR1 is SEHNR and CDR2 is FQNEAQ (reference sequence). Deletions cut 2 bases from V and 0 bases from J, with 2 bases between. The CDR3 region is CASSLSSYEQYF. CDR3 nucleotides: TGTGCCAGCAGCTTATCCTCCTACGAGCAGTACTTC. Full variable domain (remainder filled in from reference TRBV7-9 and TRBJ2-7): DTGVSQNPRHKITKRGQNVTFRCDPISEHNRLYWYRQTLGQGPEFLTYFQNEAQLEKSRLLSDRFSAERPKGSFSTLEIQRTEQGDSAMYLCASSLSSYEQYFGPGTRLTVT.

The V call is TRBV5-1, the J call TRBJ2-3; the match to TRBD1 covers 11 bases. Trimming cost V 0 bases and J 5 bases; bases outside gene matches: 5. CDR1 and CDR2 (germline): SGHRS, YFSETQ. The CDR3 is 16 residues long. The CDR3 nucleotides read TGCGCCAGCAGCTTGGGGCCGGGACAGGGGGAAGATACGCAGTATTTT. The encoded protein is CASSLGPGQGEDTQYF.

This clone occurred once. The V call is TRBV27, the J call TRBJ1-1; TRBD1 might be the D (6 bases). The CDR3 is made up of 14 amino acids. Trimming shortened V by 7 bases and J by 4 bases, and 16 bases separated the two germline ends. Germline values: CDR1 MNHEY, CDR2 SMNVEV (reference sequence). CDR3: CASKPHRALTEAFF. The CDR3 nucleotides read TGTGCCAGCAAACCCCACAGGGCCCTCACTGAAGCTTTCTTT.

The V gene is TRBV6-6, the J gene TRBJ1-2; D is undetermined. Germline V CDR1 and CDR2: MNHNY, SVGAGI (reference sequence). Trimming removed 2 bases at V and 6 bases at J, with 10 bases between. CDR3 size: 13 residues. CDR3 sequence reads: CASSYGGFDGYTF. The CDR3 DNA reads TGTGCCAGCAGTTACGGAGGCTTCGATGGCTACACCTTC.

The J gene is TRBJ1-1, the V gene TRBV7-2; 9 nucleotides match TRBD1. Trimming cost V 4 bases and J 0 bases; bases outside gene matches: 0. CDR1 is SGHTA and CDR2 is FQGNSA in the germline V gene. The CDR3 is made up of 14 amino acids. For the CDR3, the DNA is TGTGCCAGCAGCTGGGACAGGGTGAACACTGAAGCTTTCTTT. Its translation is CASSWDRVNTEAFF.

As concerns this clone: The same CDR3 arises from other DNA sequences in this sample as well. The CDR3: CASSGRGNTGELFF. The CDR3 DNA follows: TGTGCCAGTAGTGGCAGGGGAAACACCGGGGAGCTGTTTTTT. The V gene is TRBV19, the J gene TRBJ2-2, with a possible D match to TRBD1 (6 bases). Looked up from germline, CDR1 is LNHDA and CDR2 is SQIVND (reference sequence). Trimming took off 5 bases at V and 2 bases at J, with 9 bases between the two ends. The CDR3 has 14 residues.

This chain uses TRBV18 with TRBJ1-3; possibly TRBD1 for D (5 bases). V lost 6 bases to trimming and J lost 0 bases, with 12 bases between them. Germline CDR1 and CDR2: KGHSH and LQKENI. The CDR3 spans 15 residues. CDR3 DNA sequence: TGTGCCAGCTCCGGGGACTTCAGCTCTGGAAACACCATATATTTT. It specifies CASSGDFSSGNTIYF.

The chain uses TRBV28 and TRBJ1-5, with unresolved D. The CDR3 sequence is 15 residues long. V gave up 5 bases and J gave up 5 bases, with 16 bases separating them. Germline lookup yields CDR1 MDHEN and CDR2 SYDVKM. CDR3 sequence: CASSTHGEAYQPQHF. Here the CDR3 DNA reads TGTGCCAGCAGTACACACGGGGAAGCCTATCAGCCCCAGCATTTT.

The chain links TRBV4-3 to TRBJ1-2; D uncertain. Trimming took 1 base from V and 2 from J, leaving 11 bases between them. Germline lookup yields CDR1 LGHNA and CDR2 YSLEER. The CDR3 runs 15 residues. Here the CDR3 reads CASSQGGQANYGYTF. In nucleotides, the CDR3 is TGCGCCAGCAGCCAAGGAGGGCAGGCAAACTATGGCTACACCTTC.

CDR3 DNA: TGCGCCGCAGCGCAAGCTAGCGGGAGGCCGAACCAATACGAGCAGTACTTC. It translates to CAAAQASGRPNQYEQYF. The chain couples TRBV10-2 to TRBJ2-7, with TRBD2 matching 11 bases. V shed 11 bases and J 4 bases; nucleotides not matched to a gene: 19. CDR3 length equals 17 residues. The germline V gene encodes CDR1 WSHSY and CDR2 SAAADI.

CDR3 sequence: CASRDGGAEQYF. CDR3 sequence (DNA): TGTGCCAGCAGGGACGGTGGGGCCGAGCAGTACTTC. The chain carries TRBV6-5 and TRBJ2-7; TRBD1 is a possible D gene (5 bases). The V end lost 6 bases, the J end lost 6 bases, and 12 bases lay between the germline ends. CDR1 MNHEY and CDR2 SVGAGI come from the germline V gene. The CDR3 sequence is 12 residues long.